This entry lists 2 T cell receptor beta chains sequenced from one sample in a study of CD4 T cells in relation to SARS-CoV-2 and coronaviruses. The antigens of these receptors remain unknown. Generated by immunoSEQ multiplex PCR, the TCRdb table keeps only in-frame clones and is missing some. The table lists 30,000 to 40,000 clones, over 70% of them singletons, with about a fifth in the top ten. The sample taken for sequencing was memory CD4+ T cells from PBMCs, cultured in vitro. All receptors derive from an adult with COVID-19.

The chain joins TRBV6-5 to TRBJ2-1; 9 bases map to TRBD2. Germline V gene sequence: CDR1 MNHEY, CDR2 SVGAGI. The V and J ends lost 2 bases and 7 bases, in that order; junction bases with no gene match: 3. This CDR3 is built from 14 residues. CDR3 region: CASSYAGGPNEQFF. DNA of the CDR3: TGTGCCAGCAGTTACGCGGGAGGGCCAAATGAGCAGTTCTTC.

The chain links TRBV28 to TRBJ2-7; D ambiguous. CDR3 length equals 11 residues. CDR1 and CDR2 (germline): MDHEN, SYDVKM. Trimming cost V 8 bases and J 3 bases, with 8 bases left between them. The CDR3 DNA reads TGTGCCAGCCAGAGACGCTACGAGCAGTACTTC. This gives the protein CASQRRYEQYF.